The clone carrying this T cell receptor beta chain was seen a handful of times. The antigen is not known. These data come from a study of blood T cells in healthy people across ages. General study findings and limits: Unsorted PBMC material precluded a definitive naive versus antigen-experienced comparison.

V was trimmed by 1 base and J by 10 bases, leaving 11 bases between them. The CDR3 has 13 amino acids. Germline V CDR1 and CDR2: LGHDT, YNNKEL (reference sequence). Next came a second PCR, run for roughly 6 to 11 cycles, which used a sample-barcoded 5' primer along with a J-beta primer mix. Each cDNA molecule carried a tag from a template-switch adaptor that contained 12 random nucleotides. MiXCR, applied by TCRdb to the 5' RACE reads, yields one record per CDR3 protein. This sample carries fewer than 1,000,000 distinct CDR3 sequences, about 42% of them seen once, and the ten largest clones take around 18%.

The sequence came from a man aged 60 to 69 in good health. Sequencing was carried out using blood. The J gene is TRBJ2-1, the V gene TRBV3-1; D may be TRBD1 (5 bases). The CDR3 coding sequence is TGTGCCAGCAGCCAAGCGAGGCCAGGGGAGCAGTTCTTC. Translation gives CASSQARPGEQFF.